A single T cell receptor (beta chain) is shown here with its context. This clonotype was counted ten times or more. Its antigen remains unidentified. The record has no base qualities; no much larger clone is one base away. The germline V gene (reference sequence) sets CDR1 to DFQATT and CDR2 to SNEGSKA. From the cysteine through the phenylalanine, the CDR3 covers 16 amino acids. Only the CDR3 DNA is retained, 48 bases long and in frame from the first base. V is shortened by 0 bases, J by 4 bases, and the region joining them spans 15 bases. Instrument on record: Illumina HiSeq 2500. Quantitative 5'-RACE with molecular barcodes was the method used to prepare the TCR beta libraries. The paper's processing steps were these. To identify disease-linked TCR variants, a new computational method was used, one built on a probabilistic model of VDJ rearrangement. TCRdb cleaned the public reads at Q25 with fastp, built clones with MiXCR and kept in-frame beta chains. Each entry merges the rows of one CDR3 protein and shows their most common DNA and genes. The V and J calls reflect TCRdb's pipeline rather than the authors' work. This sample holds 200,000 to 250,000 distinct CDR3 sequences; about 10% were observed only once. 2.6% of the sample is taken by the ten largest.

This specimen comes from a study of CD8 T cells in ankylosing spondylitis (dated by TCRdb to 2016 to 2017). Background for the entire study: The study set out to find disease-linked TCR variants by profiling T cell receptor beta repertoires in ankylosing spondylitis patients and healthy donors. The full study cohort was made up of approximately 24 ankylosing spondylitis patients and 108 healthy donors. Samples of peripheral blood were taken, and for ankylosing spondylitis patients, synovial fluid was collected as well.

Broad study findings and their caveats: Blood from ankylosing spondylitis patients appeared to be characterized by a TCR beta motif composed of several highly homologous amino acid variants. Some motif variants were previously reported in synovial fluid and blood of reactive arthritis patients, suggesting common disease-initiation mechanisms. The disease-linked clones were reported to be significantly enriched in matched synovial fluid samples from ankylosing spondylitis patients. The disease-linked clones showed a CD8+ phenotype and occurred at relatively low frequencies in peripheral blood.

The sequence was obtained from a male donor with ankylosing spondylitis or in good health (not recorded which). The sample consisted of blood, either unsorted or a sorted T cell fraction (not recorded which). This sequence uses TRBV20-1 and TRBJ2-2, with the D gene not confidently named. At the DNA level, the sequence is TGCAGTGCTAGAGATCTTTTCGACTCTTTCACCGGGGAGCTGTTTTTT. Translated, this is CSARDLFDSFTGELFF.